The text below deals with one TCR beta chain. Germline lookup yields CDR1 KGHSH and CDR2 LQKENI. This CDR3 contains 14 residues. The junction had 6 bases not matched to a gene; V was cut back by 6 bases and J by 4 bases. The sample belongs to a study of blood T cell repertoires in COVID-19. Across the study: COVID-19 samples from acute and convalescent phases originated in the United States, Italy and Spain. Sources were T cells, B-cell-depleted T cells, or PBMCs; the material itself was cDNA or gDNA.

TCRdb's table, derived via immunoSEQ multiplex PCR, lists solely in-frame clones and lacks some. The repertoire holds about 260,000 clones, with about 89% as singletons. This sequence joins TRBV18 and TRBJ2-7; 10 bases map to TRBD1. The sequenced material came from peripheral blood. This receptor was taken from a woman aged 40 to 55 who had recovered from COVID-19. The CDR3 spells CASSPGTGEYEQYF. The CDR3 coding sequence is TGTGCCAGCTCGCCCGGGACAGGGGAGTACGAGCAGTACTTC.